This paragraph covers one T cell receptor beta chain sequence. Its antigen is still unknown. TCRdb ran MiXCR on the 5' RACE reads and lists one entry per CDR3 protein. The sample shows around 230,000 distinct CDR3 sequences, about 7% of them seen only once. V lost 6 bases, J lost 6 bases, and 6 bases stayed unmatched. This CDR3 spans 13 amino acids. Germline loops: CDR1 MNHEY, CDR2 SMNVEV (reference sequence). This sample was included in a study of T cells after yellow fever vaccination. Overall study findings and caveats: The secondary response showed a weaker magnitude and a faster peak, day 5 versus 15.

The chain uses TRBV27 and TRBJ1-2; 8 bases line up with TRBD1. The TCR comes from a man aged 25-40 years who received the YFV17D yellow fever vaccine. The sequences come from CD4+ T cells sorted from PBMCs, collected on the day of the yellow fever booster vaccination. Here the CDR3 reads CASRSTGGHGYTF. DNA of the CDR3: TGTGCCAGCAGGTCTACAGGGGGGCATGGCTACACCTTC.